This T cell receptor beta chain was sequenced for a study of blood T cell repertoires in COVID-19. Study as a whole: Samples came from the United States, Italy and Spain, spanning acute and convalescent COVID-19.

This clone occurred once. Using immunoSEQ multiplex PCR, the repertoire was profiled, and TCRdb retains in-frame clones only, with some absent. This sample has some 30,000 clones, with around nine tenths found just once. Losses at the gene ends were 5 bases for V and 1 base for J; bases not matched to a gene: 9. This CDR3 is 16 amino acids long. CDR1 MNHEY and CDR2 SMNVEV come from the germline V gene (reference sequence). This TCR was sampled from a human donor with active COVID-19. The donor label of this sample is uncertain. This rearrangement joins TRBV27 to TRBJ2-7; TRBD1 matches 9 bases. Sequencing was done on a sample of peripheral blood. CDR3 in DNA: TGTGCCAGCAGTCCTAAACGGGACAGGGTTTCCTACGAGCAGTACTTC. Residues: CASSPKRDRVSYEQYF.